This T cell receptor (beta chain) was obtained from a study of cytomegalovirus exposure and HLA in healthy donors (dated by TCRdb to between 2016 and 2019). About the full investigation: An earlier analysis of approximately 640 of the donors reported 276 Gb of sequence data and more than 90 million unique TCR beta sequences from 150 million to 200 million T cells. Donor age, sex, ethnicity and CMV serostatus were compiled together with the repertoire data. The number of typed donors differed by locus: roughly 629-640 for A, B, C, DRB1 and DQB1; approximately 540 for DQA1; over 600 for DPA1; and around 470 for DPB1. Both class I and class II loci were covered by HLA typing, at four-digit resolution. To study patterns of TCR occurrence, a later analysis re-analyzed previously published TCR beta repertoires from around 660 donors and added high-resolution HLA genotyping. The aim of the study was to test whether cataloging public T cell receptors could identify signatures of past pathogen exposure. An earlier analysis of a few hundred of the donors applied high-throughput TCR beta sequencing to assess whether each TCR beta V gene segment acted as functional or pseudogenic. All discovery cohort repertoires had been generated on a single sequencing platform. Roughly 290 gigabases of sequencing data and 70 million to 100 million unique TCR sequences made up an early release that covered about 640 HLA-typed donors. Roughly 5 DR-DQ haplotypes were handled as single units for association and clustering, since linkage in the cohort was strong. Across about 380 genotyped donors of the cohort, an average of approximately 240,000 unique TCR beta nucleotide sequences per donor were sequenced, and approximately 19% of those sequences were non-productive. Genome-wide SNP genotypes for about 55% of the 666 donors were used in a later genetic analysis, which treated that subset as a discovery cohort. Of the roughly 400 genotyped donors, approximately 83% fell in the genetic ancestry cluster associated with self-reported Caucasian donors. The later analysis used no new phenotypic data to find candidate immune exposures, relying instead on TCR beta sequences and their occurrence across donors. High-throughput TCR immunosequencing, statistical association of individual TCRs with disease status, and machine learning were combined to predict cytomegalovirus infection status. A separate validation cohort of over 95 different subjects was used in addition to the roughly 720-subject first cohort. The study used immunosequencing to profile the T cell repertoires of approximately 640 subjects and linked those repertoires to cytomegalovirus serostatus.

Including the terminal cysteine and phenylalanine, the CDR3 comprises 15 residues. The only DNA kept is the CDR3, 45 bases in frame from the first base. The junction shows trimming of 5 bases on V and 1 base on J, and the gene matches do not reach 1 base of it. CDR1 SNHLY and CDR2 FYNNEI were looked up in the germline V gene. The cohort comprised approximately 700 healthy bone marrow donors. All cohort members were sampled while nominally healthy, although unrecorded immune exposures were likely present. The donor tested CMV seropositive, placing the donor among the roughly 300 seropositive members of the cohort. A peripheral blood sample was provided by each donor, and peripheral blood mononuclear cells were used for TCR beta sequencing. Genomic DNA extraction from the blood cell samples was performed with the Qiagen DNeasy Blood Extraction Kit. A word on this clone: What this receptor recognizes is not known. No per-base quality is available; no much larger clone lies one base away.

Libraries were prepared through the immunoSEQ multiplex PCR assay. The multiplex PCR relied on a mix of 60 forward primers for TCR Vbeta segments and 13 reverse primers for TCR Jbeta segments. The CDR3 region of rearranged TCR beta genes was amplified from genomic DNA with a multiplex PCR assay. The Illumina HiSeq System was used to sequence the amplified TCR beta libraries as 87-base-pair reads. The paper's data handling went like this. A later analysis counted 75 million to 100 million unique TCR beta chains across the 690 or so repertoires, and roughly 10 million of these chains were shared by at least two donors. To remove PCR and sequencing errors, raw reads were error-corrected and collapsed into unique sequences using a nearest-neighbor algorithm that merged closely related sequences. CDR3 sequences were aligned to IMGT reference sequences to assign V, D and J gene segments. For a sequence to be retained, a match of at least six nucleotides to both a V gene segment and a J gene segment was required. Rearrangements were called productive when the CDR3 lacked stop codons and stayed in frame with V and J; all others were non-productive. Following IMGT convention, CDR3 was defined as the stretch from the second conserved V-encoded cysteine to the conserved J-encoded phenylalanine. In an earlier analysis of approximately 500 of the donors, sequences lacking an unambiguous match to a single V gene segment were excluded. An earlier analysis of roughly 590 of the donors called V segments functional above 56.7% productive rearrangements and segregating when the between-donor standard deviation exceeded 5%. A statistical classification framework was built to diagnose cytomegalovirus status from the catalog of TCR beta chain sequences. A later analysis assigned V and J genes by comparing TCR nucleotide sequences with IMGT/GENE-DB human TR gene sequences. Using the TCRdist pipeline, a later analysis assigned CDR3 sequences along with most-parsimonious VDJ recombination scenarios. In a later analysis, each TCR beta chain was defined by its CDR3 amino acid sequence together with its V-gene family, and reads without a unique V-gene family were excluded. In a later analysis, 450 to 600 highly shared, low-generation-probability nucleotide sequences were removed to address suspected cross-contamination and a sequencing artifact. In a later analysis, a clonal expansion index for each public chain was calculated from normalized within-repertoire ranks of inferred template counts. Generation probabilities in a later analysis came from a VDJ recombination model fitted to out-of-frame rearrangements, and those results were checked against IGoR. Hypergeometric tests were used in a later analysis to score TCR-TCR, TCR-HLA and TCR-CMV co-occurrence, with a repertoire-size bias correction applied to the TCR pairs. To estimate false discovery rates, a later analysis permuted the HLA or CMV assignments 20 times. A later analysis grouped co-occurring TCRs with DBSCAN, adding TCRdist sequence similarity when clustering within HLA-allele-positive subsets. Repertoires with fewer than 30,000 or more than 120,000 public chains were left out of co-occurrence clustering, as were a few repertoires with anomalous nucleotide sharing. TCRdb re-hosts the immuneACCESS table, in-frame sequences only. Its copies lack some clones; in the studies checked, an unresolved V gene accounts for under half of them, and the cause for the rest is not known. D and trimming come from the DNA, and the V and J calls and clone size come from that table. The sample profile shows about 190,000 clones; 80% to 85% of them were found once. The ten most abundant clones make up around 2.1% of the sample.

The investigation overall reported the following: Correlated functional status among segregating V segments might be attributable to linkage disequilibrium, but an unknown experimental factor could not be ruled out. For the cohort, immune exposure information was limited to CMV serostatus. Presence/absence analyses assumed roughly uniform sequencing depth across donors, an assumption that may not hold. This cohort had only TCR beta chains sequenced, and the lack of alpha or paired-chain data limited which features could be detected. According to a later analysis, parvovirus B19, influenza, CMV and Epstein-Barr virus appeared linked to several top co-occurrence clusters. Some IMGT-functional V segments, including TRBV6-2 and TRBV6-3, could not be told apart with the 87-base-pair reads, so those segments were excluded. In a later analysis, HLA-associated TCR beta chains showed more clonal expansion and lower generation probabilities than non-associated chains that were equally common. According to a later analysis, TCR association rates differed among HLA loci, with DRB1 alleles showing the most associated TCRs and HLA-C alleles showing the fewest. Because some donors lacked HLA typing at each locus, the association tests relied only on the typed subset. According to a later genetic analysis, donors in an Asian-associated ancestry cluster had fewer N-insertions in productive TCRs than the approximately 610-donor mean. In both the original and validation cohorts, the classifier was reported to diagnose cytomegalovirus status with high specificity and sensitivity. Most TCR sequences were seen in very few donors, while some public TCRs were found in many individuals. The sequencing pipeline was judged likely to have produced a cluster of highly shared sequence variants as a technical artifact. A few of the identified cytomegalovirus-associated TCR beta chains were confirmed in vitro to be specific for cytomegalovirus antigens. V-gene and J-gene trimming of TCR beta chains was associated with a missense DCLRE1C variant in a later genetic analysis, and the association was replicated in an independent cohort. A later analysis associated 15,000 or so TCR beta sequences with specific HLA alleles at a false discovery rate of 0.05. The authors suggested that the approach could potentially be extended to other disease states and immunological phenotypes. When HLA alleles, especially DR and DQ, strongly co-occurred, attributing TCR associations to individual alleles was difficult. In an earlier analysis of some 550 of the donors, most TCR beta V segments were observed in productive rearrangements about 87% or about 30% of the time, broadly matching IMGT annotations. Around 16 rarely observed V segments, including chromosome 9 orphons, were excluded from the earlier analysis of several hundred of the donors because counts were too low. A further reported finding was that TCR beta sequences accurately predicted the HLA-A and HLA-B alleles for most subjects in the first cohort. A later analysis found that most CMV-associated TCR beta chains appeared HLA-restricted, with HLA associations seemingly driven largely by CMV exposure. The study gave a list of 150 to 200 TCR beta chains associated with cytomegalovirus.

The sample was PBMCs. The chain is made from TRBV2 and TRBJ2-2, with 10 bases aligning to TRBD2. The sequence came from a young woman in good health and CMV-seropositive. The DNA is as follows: TGTGCCAGCAGTAGACTAGCGGGGAACACCGGGGAGCTGTTTTTT. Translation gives CASSRLAGNTGELFF.